This TCR beta chain was found in a study of T cell repertoires in cytomegalovirus infection. For the study at large: The authors used CMV epitopes that were HLA-C-restricted (recently identified) and HLA-B-restricted (well studied). Public TCR beta signature analysis indicated the presence of both CMV infection and matching HLA type. Whole-study findings and limits: Totalled public TCR beta family frequency picked out people who carried CMV plus the relevant HLA.

This clonotype was counted many times. The antigen remains undetermined. Per germline, CDR1 ENHRY and CDR2 SYGVKD. V was clipped by 3 bases and J by 7 bases, with 13 bases between them. This CDR3 is built from 14 residues. Via MiXCR, TCRdb re-called the reads, giving one row per CDR3 protein. The data show more than 250,000 distinct CDR3 sequences, around 25% seen once. Sequenced material: cultured PBMCs, taken from culture after CMV antigen stimulation. V and J are TRBV10-3 and TRBJ1-5; no firm D call. This clonotype was obtained from a human donor in good health (CMV status not recorded). Some clones in this sample may be carry-over from other donors' samples. CDR3 loop: CAISDLDGLQPQHF. In nucleotides, the CDR3 is TGTGCCATCAGTGACCTCGACGGTCTCCAGCCCCAGCATTTT.